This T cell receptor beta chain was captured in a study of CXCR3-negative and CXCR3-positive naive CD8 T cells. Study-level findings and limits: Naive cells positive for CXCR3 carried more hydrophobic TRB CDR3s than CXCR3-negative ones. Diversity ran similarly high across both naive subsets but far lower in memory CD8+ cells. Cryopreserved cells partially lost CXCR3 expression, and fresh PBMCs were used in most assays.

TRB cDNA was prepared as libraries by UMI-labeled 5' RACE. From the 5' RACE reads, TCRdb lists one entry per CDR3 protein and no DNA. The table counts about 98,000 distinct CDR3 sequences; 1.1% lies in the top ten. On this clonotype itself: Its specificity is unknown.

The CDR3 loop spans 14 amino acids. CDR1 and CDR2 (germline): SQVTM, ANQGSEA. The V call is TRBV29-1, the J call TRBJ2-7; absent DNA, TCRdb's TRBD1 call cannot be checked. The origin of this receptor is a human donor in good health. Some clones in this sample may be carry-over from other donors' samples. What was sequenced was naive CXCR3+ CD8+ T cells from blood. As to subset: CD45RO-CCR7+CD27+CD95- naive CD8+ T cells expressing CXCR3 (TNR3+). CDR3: CSVEPGERNHEQYF.